Below, 10 T cell receptor beta chains from the same sample are listed, as sequenced in a study of human T cells and chemical hapten exposure. Each cDNA molecule in the library carried unique molecular identifiers. TCRdb independently ran MiXCR on the reads; one entry per CDR3 protein. The sample consists of fewer than 150,000 distinct CDR3 sequences, about 7.7% of them appearing once. Extraction of total RNA was performed on unfractionated whole blood. Sequencing was performed on whole blood. The receptor set was obtained from a human donor in good health. Some clones in this sample may be carry-over from other donors' samples.

This clonotype was seen only a few times. The chain employs TRBV12-3 or TRBV12-4 and TRBJ2-1; 12 bases are a match to TRBD2. The V gene end was trimmed by 6 bases and the J gene end by 4 bases; junction bases not matched to a gene: 4. This CDR3 contains 15 residues. The chain's CDR3 is CASRKGLAGYNEQFF. CDR3 sequence (DNA): TGTGCCAGCAGGAAGGGACTAGCGGGTTACAATGAGCAGTTCTTC.

The chain combines TRBV29-1 with TRBJ2-5; maybe TRBD2 (5 bases). This CDR3 has 12 residues. Trimming took off 2 bases at V and 5 bases at J, with 9 bases between the two ends. The V gene's germline CDR1 is SQVTM and CDR2 ANQGSEA. CDR3 nucleotide sequence: TGCAGCGTTGAATTGGGGAGCGAGACCCAGTACTTC. It codes for CSVELGSETQYF.

At least ten counts were recorded for this clonotype. CDR3 bases: TGCGCCAGCAGCTTGGCCATGACACCCTCCTACAATGAGCAGTTCTTC. Amino acid sequence: CASSLAMTPSYNEQFF. The chain links TRBV5-1 to TRBJ2-1, with no clear D. V dropped 0 bases and J dropped 0 bases, with 10 bases sitting between them. CDR3 size: 16 residues. Germline V CDR1 and CDR2: SGHRS, YFSETQ.

Many counts were recorded for this clonotype. The chain combines TRBV2 with TRBJ1-5; 8 nucleotides align to TRBD1. V was clipped by 6 bases and J by 0 bases; unmatched bases: 7. Germline-derived CDR1 and CDR2 are SNHLY and FYNNEI. This CDR3 region has 16 residues. The DNA of the CDR3 is TGTGCCAGCAGATTGGACAGGGTGGCTAGCAATCAGCCCCAGCATTTT. Translated, it gives CASRLDRVASNQPQHF. Based on the CDR3 plus reference TRBV2 and TRBJ1-5, the full variable domain is EPEVTQTPSHQVTQMGQEVILRCVPISNHLYFYWYRQILGQKVEFLVSFYNNEISEKSEIFDDQFSVERPDGSNFTLKIRSTKLEDSAMYFCASRLDRVASNQPQHFGDGTRLSIL.

Ten or more counts support this clonotype. The gene calls are TRBV25-1 and TRBJ2-7, with 8 bases that match TRBD1. With V trimmed by 2 bases and J by 0 bases, 6 bases remained unmatched. CDR3 length equals 16 residues. Germline V gene lookup returns CDR1 MGHDK and CDR2 SYGVNS. CDR3 protein: CASSEPGQGNSYEQYF. DNA of the CDR3: TGTGCCAGCAGTGAACCCGGACAGGGTAACTCCTACGAGCAGTACTTC.

In its sample, this clonotype was seen a few times. The J gene is TRBJ1-1, the V gene TRBV12-3 or TRBV12-4; the D is unclear. The CDR3 consists of 9 residues. CDR3 nucleotide sequence: TGTGCTACGGACACTGAAGCTTTCTTT. It codes for CATDTEAFF.

This clonotype was found a few times. This sequence joins TRBV18 and TRBJ1-1, with D possibly being TRBD1 (6 bases). From germline, CDR1 is KGHSH and CDR2 LQKENI. V was pared by 6 bases and J by 10 bases, with 21 bases between. The length of the CDR3 is 14 residues. The DNA of the CDR3 is TGTGCCAGCTCCCTCGACGCACAGGGAGGGTCAGCTTTCTTT. Residues: CASSLDAQGGSAFF.

This clonotype was seen more than once but under ten times. The chain joins TRBV2 to TRBJ2-1; D is possibly TRBD1 or TRBD2 (5 bases each). Germline V lookup: CDR1 SNHLY, CDR2 FYNNEI. This CDR3 is 19 amino acids long. The V gene lost 4 bases and the J gene lost 8 bases, with 30 bases spanning the gap. The CDR3 region is CASSGERDRLASMSDEQFF. The CDR3 nucleotides read TGTGCCAGCAGTGGCGAGAGGGACCGGCTAGCTTCGATGAGCGATGAGCAGTTCTTC.

This clonotype was recorded many times. One junction end does not reproduce the germline sequence, and a read error may be involved. The V gene is TRBV7-9, the J gene TRBJ1-1, with D tentatively TRBD1 (5 bases). Germline CDR1 reads SEHNR; CDR2 reads FQNEAQ (reference sequence). This CDR3 contains 12 residues. The CDR3 sequence: CASSLAIWDLKF. The CDR3 DNA is TGTGCCAGCAGCTTAGCGATCTGGGACCTTAAATTT.

This clonotype occurred a few times. The V call is TRBV6-6, the J call TRBJ1-4, with a tentative D call TRBD1 (5 bases). CDR1 is MNHNY, CDR2 SVGAGI, per germline (reference sequence). The CDR3 covers 16 residues. Trimming removed 0 bases from V and 6 bases from J, with 14 bases in between. DNA for the CDR3: TGTGCCAGCAGTTACTCGATGGCAGGGATGGATGAAAAACTGTTTTTT. Its protein product is CASSYSMAGMDEKLFF.